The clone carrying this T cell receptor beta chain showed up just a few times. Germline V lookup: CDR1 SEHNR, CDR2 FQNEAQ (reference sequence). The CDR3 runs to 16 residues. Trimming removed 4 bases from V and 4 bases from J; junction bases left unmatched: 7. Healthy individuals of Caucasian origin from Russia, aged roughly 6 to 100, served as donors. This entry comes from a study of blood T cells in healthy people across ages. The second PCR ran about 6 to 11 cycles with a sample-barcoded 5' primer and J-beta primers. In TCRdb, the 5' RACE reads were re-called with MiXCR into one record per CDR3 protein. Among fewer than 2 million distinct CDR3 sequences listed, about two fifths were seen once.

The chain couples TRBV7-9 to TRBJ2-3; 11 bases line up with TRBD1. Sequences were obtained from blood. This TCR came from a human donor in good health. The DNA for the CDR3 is TGTGCCAGCAGCTCCACCGGGACAGGGGGAGCAGATACGCAGTATTTT. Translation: CASSSTGTGGADTQYF.